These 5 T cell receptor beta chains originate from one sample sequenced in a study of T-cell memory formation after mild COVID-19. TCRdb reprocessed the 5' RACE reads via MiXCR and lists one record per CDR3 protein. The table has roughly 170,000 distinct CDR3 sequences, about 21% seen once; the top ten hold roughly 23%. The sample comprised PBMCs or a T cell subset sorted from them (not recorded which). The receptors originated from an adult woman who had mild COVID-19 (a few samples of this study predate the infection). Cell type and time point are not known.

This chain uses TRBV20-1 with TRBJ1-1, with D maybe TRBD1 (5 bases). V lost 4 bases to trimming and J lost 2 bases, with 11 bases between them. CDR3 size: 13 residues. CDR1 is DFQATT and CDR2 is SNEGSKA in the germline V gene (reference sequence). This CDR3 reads CSATGRINTEAFF. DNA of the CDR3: TGCAGTGCTACGGGACGGATTAACACTGAAGCTTTCTTT.

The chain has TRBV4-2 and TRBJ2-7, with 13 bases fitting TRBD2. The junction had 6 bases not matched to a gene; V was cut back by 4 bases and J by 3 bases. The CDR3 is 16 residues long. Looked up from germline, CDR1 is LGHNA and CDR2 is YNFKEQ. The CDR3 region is CASSLLLAGGFYEQYF. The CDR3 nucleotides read TGTGCCAGCAGCCTCTTACTAGCGGGAGGGTTCTACGAGCAGTACTTC.

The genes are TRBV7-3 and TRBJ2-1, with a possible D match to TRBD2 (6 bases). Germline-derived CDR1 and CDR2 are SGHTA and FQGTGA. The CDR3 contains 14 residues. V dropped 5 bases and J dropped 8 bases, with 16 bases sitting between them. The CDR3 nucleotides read TGTGCCAGCAGCCCCCGGGACTGGCCGGATGAGCAGTTCTTC. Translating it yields CASSPRDWPDEQFF.

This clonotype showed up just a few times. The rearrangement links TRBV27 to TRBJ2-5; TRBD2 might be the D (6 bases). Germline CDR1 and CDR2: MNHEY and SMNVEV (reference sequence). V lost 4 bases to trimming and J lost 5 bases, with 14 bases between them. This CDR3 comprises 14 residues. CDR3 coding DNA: TGTGCCAGCAGTTCCTCCCGGGGGTCGGAGACCCAGTACTTC. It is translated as CASSSSRGSETQYF.

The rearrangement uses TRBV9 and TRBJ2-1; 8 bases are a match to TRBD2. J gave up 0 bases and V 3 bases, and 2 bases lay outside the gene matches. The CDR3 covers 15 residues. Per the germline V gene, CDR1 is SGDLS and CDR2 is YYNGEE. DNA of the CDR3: TGTGCCAGCAGCGAAAGCGGGAGCTCCTACAATGAGCAGTTCTTC. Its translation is CASSESGSSYNEQFF.